Within the sample, the clone carrying this TCR beta chain is medium-sized. This sample stems from a study of T cell changes during pregnancy in multiple sclerosis. TCRdb keeps only in-frame clones here, not all; method: immunoSEQ multiplex PCR. The table records under 50,000 clones, around nine tenths of them present only once. Germline-derived CDR1 and CDR2 are LNHDA and SQIVND (reference sequence). This CDR3 has 11 amino acids. Between the trimmed V and J ends, which lost 6 bases and 6 bases, there was a span of 8 bases. The rearrangement joins TRBV19 to TRBJ1-1, with D unclear. Sequences were derived from CD4+ T cells from peripheral blood mononuclear cells, sampled in the first trimester of pregnancy. The receptor was isolated from a female donor in good health, enrolled as a control in a pregnancy study. The CDR3 reads CASRRNAEAFF. DNA of the CDR3: TGTGCCAGTAGGAGAAACGCTGAAGCTTTCTTT.